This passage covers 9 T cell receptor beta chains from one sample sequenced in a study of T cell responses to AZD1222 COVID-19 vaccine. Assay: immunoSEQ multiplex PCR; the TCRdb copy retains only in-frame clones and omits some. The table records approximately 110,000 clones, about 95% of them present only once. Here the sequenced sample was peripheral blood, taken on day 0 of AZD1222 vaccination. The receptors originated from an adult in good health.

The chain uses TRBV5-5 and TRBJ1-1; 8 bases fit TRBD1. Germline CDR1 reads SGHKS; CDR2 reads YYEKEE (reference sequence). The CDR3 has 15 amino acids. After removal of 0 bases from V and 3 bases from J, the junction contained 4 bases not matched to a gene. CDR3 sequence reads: CASSLAPTGDTEAFF. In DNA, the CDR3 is TGTGCCAGCAGCTTGGCCCCGACAGGGGACACTGAAGCTTTCTTT.

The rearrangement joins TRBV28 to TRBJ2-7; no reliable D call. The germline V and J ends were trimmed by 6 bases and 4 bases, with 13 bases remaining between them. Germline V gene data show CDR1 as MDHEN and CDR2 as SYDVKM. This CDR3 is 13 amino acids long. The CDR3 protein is CASSPSDRYEQYF. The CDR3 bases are TGTGCCAGCAGCCCATCTGATCGGTACGAGCAGTACTTC.

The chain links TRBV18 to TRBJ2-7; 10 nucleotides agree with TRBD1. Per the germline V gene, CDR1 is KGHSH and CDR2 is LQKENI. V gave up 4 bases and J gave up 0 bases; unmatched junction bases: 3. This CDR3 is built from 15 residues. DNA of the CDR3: TGTGCCAGCTCACTTCGGACAGGGGGCTCCTACGAGCAGTACTTC. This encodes CASSLRTGGSYEQYF.

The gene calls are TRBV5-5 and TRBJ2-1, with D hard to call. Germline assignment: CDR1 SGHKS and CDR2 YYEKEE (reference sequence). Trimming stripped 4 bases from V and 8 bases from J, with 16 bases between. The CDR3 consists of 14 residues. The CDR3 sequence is CASSNSAVPYEQFF. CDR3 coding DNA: TGTGCCAGCAGCAACAGCGCAGTGCCGTATGAGCAGTTCTTC.

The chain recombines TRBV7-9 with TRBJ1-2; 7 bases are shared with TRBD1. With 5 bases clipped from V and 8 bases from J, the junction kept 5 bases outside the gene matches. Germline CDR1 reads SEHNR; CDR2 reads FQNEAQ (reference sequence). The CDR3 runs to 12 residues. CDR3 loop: CASSTQGDGYTF. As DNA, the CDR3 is TGTGCCAGCAGCACCCAGGGGGACGGCTACACCTTC.

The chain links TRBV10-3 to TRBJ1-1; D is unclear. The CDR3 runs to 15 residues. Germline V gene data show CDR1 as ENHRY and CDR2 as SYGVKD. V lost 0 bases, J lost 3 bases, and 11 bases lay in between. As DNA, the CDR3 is TGTGCCATCAGTGAGTCGAGCCCCTGGGACACTGAAGCTTTCTTT. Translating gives CAISESSPWDTEAFF.

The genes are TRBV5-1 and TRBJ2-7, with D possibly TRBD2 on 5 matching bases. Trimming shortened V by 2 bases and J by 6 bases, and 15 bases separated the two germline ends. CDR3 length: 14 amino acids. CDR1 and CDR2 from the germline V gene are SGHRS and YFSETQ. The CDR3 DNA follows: TGCGCCAGCAGCTTCGGGGAATGGCTGTCCGAGCAGTACTTC. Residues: CASSFGEWLSEQYF.

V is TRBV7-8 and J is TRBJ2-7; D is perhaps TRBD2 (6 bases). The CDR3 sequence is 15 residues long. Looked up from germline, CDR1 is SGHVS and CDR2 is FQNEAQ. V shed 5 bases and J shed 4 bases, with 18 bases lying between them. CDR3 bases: TGTGCCAGCAGCCTCAGGACTACCAAGGCTTACGAGCAGTACTTC. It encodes CASSLRTTKAYEQYF. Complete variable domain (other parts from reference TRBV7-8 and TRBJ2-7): GAGVSQSPRYKVAKRGQDVALRCDPISGHVSLFWYQQALGQGPEFLTYFQNEAQLDKSGLPSDRFFAERPEGSVSTLKIQRTQQEDSAVYLCASSLRTTKAYEQYFGPGTRLTVT.

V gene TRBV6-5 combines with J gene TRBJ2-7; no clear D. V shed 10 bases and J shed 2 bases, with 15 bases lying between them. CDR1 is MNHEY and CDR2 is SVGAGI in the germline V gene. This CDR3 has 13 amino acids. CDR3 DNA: TGTGCCACCTTGTATAGGGCGGCCTACGAGCAGTACTTC. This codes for CATLYRAAYEQYF.